One and the same sample provided the 9 T cell receptor beta chains below, sequenced in a study of molecular identifiers for immune sequencing clone quantification. A single record per CDR3 protein comes from TCRdb applying MiXCR to the PCR reads. Here the sample spans approximately 550,000 distinct CDR3 sequences, around 21% being singletons. The sequenced material came from naive CD8+ T cells from blood, with Jurkat cell RNA spiked in. The subset here: FACS-sorted CD8+CD4-CCR7+CD45RA+ naive T cells. The receptor source for this set is a human donor in good health. Some libraries in this study had Jurkat cell RNA spiked in.

Ten or more counts support this clonotype. The chain has TRBV6-2 or TRBV6-3 and TRBJ2-5; D unresolved. Germline V gives CDR1 MNHEY, CDR2 SVGEGT. Trimming pared 2 bases from V and 2 bases from J, leaving 9 bases between. The CDR3 is made up of 14 amino acids. CDR3 bases: TGTGCCAGCAGTTACCGTACAGTACAAGAGACCCAGTACTTC. This translates into CASSYRTVQETQYF.

The table lists this clonotype with a few counts. CDR3 in DNA: TGTGCCAGCAGCGTACAGGGAGTGAATTCACCCCTCCACTTT. It translates to CASSVQGVNSPLHF. The chain carries TRBV27 and TRBJ1-6; a possible D gene is TRBD1 (6 bases). This CDR3 comprises 14 residues. Germline-derived CDR1 and CDR2 are MNHEY and SMNVEV (reference sequence). Deletions cut 6 bases from V and 7 bases from J, with 13 bases between.

This clonotype was recorded a few times. The rearrangement links TRBV19 to TRBJ2-7, with unresolved D. Trimming pared 5 bases from V and 2 bases from J, leaving 13 bases between. Germline CDR1 LNHDA, CDR2 SQIVND (reference sequence). The CDR3 runs 14 residues. The DNA for the CDR3 is TGTGCCAGTAGTGCCGCCGGGCCAACCTACGAGCAGTACTTC. Protein: CASSAAGPTYEQYF. The full variable domain, rest sourced from reference TRBV19 and TRBJ2-7, is DGGITQSPKYLFRKEGQNVTLSCEQNLNHDAMYWYRQDPGQGLRLIYYSQIVNDFQKGDIAEGYSVSREKKESFPLTVTSAQKNPTAFYLCASSAAGPTYEQYFGPGTRLTVT.

This clonotype showed up just a few times. The DNA of the CDR3 is TGTGCCAGCAGTTCTTCCGGAACAGACACAGATACGCAGTATTTT. The encoded protein is CASSSSGTDTDTQYF. The V call is TRBV6-6, the J call TRBJ2-3, with unresolved D. The germline V and J ends were trimmed by 4 bases and 2 bases, with 13 bases remaining between them. CDR3 size: 15 residues. Germline V gene sequence: CDR1 MNHNY, CDR2 SVGAGI (reference sequence).

This clonotype was observed a few times. This chain uses TRBV7-9 with TRBJ2-2; TRBD2 is a possible D gene (5 bases). Per germline, CDR1 SEHNR and CDR2 FQNEAQ (reference sequence). This CDR3 contains 13 residues. Between the trimmed V and J ends, which lost 8 bases and 7 bases, there was a span of 14 bases. The CDR3 here is CASPLREYGELFF. The CDR3 DNA follows: TGTGCCAGCCCCCTAAGGGAGTACGGGGAGCTGTTTTTT. Variable domain in full (rest from reference TRBV7-9 and TRBJ2-2): DTGVSQNPRHKITKRGQNVTFRCDPISEHNRLYWYRQTLGQGPEFLTYFQNEAQLEKSRLLSDRFSAERPKGSFSTLEIQRTEQGDSAMYLCASPLREYGELFFGEGSRLTVL.

This clonotype was seen a few times. V is TRBV19 and J is TRBJ2-2; D gene uncertain. The CDR3 extends over 14 amino acids. From germline, CDR1 is LNHDA and CDR2 SQIVND (reference sequence). V was pared by 5 bases and J by 3 bases, with 10 bases between. The CDR3 DNA is TGTGCCAGTAGTTTCTTTGAGGACACCGGGGAGCTGTTTTTT. It encodes CASSFFEDTGELFF.

This clonotype was seen only a few times. This sequence joins TRBV3-1 and TRBJ1-1; D not resolved. With 7 bases removed from V and 0 bases from J, the gap between germline ends came to 15 bases. Germline V gene lookup returns CDR1 LGHDT and CDR2 YNNKEL (reference sequence). CDR3 length: 15 residues. The CDR3 spells CASTPTPSMNTEAFF. CDR3 DNA sequence: TGTGCCAGCACCCCGACTCCCTCCATGAACACTGAAGCTTTCTTT.

The chain links TRBV7-8 to TRBJ2-2, with 9 bases identical to TRBD1. Trimming took 4 bases from V and 7 from J; bases not matched to a gene: 4. This CDR3 spans 14 amino acids. Germline loops: CDR1 SGHVS, CDR2 FQNEAQ. The CDR3 nucleotides read TGTGCCAGCAGCTCTGGACAGGGGTTCGGGGAGCTGTTTTTT. This sequence encodes CASSSGQGFGELFF.

In regard to this clonotype: Mismatch with germline at one junction end may stem from a read error. The V and J genes are TRBV24-1 and TRBJ1-6; tentatively, D is TRBD1 (5 bases). Per the germline V gene, CDR1 is KGHDR and CDR2 is SFDVKD. The CDR3 spans 16 residues. CDR3 nucleotide sequence: TGTGCCGCCAGGGTTCTAAGGGGCGCGTATAACTCACCCCTCCACTTT. It codes for CAARVLRGAYNSPLHF.